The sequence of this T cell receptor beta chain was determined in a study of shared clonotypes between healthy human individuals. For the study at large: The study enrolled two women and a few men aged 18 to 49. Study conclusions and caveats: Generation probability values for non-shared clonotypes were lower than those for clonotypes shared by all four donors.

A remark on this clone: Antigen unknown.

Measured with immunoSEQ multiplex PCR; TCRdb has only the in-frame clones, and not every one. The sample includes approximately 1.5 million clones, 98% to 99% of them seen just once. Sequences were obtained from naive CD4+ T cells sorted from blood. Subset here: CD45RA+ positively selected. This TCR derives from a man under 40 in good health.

CDR3 bases: TGTGCCAGCAGCTTAGCTTCGCTTTTGGGGGCAGATACGCAGTATTTT. It yields the protein CASSLASLLGADTQYF. V gene TRBV13 combines with J gene TRBJ2-3; either TRBD1 or TRBD2 may supply D (5 bases each). Germline-derived CDR1 and CDR2 are PRHDT and FYEKMQ (reference sequence). The CDR3 runs 16 residues. V was clipped by 1 base and J by 4 bases, with 15 bases between them.